This TCR beta chain was profiled in a study of T cells in tumors after PD-1 blockade. About the study: Treatment was either pembrolizumab 200 mg every 3 weeks or cemiplimab 350 mg every 2 weeks. Daily vismodegib 150 mg continued in a subset of anti-PD-1-treated patients. Peripheral blood samples averaged 36,536 unique clonotypes and around 120,000 templates. Study-level points and caveats: Blood contained about two fifths of the tumor's TCR clonotypes.

The assay was immunoSEQ multiplex PCR, and TCRdb's table has in-frame clones only and misses some. The sample consists of roughly 50,000 clones, about 85% of them appearing once. The CDR3 runs to 13 residues. Trimming shortened V by 4 bases and J by 0 bases, and 7 bases separated the two germline ends. Per germline, CDR1 WNHNN and CDR2 SYGVQD (reference sequence). A few counts support this clone. Its target is not known. This receptor was taken from a human donor with basal cell carcinoma. This chain connects TRBV10-1 to TRBJ2-7; D is perhaps TRBD2 (6 bases). The sample was PBMCs, taken before anti-PD-1 treatment. The CDR3 coding sequence is TGCGCCAGCAGTGTGGGAGGCTCCTACGAGCAGTACTTC. It specifies CASSVGGSYEQYF.